The rows below give T cell receptor beta chains drawn from one sample of a study of shared clonotypes between healthy human individuals. The repertoire was sequenced with immunoSEQ multiplex PCR; TCRdb's copy has only in-frame clones and lacks some. Of approximately 740,000 clones listed, almost 95% are singletons. The source material was naive CD8+ T cells sorted from blood. These receptors were collected from a man aged 25 to 45 in good health. The conserved cysteine and the conserved F or W are not part of the CDR3 here.

v_gene	j_gene	CDR3aa
TRBV28	TRBJ2-3	ASSFPRGDEPRGLATDTQY
TRBV27	TRBJ1-5	ASSPRTGHYSNQPQH
TRBV15	TRBJ2-3	ATSGKDSTDTQY
TRBV21-1	TRBJ2-3	ASSKSPDRVYGTDTQY
TRBV19	TRBJ1-4	ASSWVGLDEKLF
TRBV27	TRBJ2-1	ASSLLERLHNEQF
TRBV7-9	TRBJ2-7	ASSSRDRESYEQY
TRBV11-2	TRBJ2-4	ASSPLVRDRGRAKNIQY
TRBV6-4	TRBJ2-1	ASSDSILAGGSYNEQF
TRBV25-1	TRBJ2-5	ASSEGTGSETQY
TRBV7-9	TRBJ2-5	ASSLRYDWKETQY
TRBV2	TRBJ2-7	ASSFNSGVYEQY